The rows below give T cell receptor beta chains drawn from one sample of a study of shared clonotypes between healthy human individuals. Sequencing was performed with immunoSEQ multiplex PCR; in TCRdb, only in-frame clones are kept and a portion is missing. In the table there are a few hundred thousand clones, around 95% of which are singletons. The sequenced sample was naive CD8+ T cells sorted from blood. The source is a woman aged 30 to 39 in good health. The CDR3 runs from the conserved cysteine through the conserved F or W. The order of the fields is clone size, D gene, V gene, J gene, CDR3 DNA, CDR3 protein. D genes are given only for firm matches. Clone size, where shown, is once, few, many, or a class for clones that have expanded.

-	-	TRBV10-3	TRBJ2-7	TGTGCCATCAGTGAAGCGATAAACTACGAGCAGTACTTC	CAISEAINYEQYF
-	TRBD1	TRBV18	TRBJ2-7	TGTGCCAGCTCATCGAACAGGGGTACCCTAACCTACGAGCAGTACTTC	CASSSNRGTLTYEQYF
-	-	TRBV11-1	TRBJ1-1	TGTGCCAGCAGCTTGGGATTGAACACTGAAGCTTTCTTT	CASSLGLNTEAFF
-	-	TRBV9	TRBJ2-7	TGTGCCAGCAGCGTAGGGGGGAGTGTCGACGAGCAGTACTTC	CASSVGGSVDEQYF
-	TRBD1	TRBV27	TRBJ2-2	TGTGCCAGCAACCGGGACAGGGATCTCGGGGAGCTGTTTTTT	CASNRDRDLGELFF
-	TRBD1	TRBV19	TRBJ1-1	TGTGCCAGTAGTCTCACAGGGGGCACTGAAGCTTTCTTT	CASSLTGGTEAFF
-	-	TRBV9	TRBJ2-3	TGTGCCAGCAGCGCGGCAGACACAGATACGCAGTATTTT	CASSAADTDTQYF
-	-	TRBV15	TRBJ2-6	TGTGCCACTTCACATCATCAGGGAGTTGGGGCCAACGTCCTGACTTTC	CATSHHQGVGANVLTF
once	-	TRBV2	TRBJ2-1	TGTGCCAGCAGTTGGTCCGATCGCAATGAGCAGTTCTTC	CASSWSDRNEQFF
once	TRBD1	TRBV7-8	TRBJ2-3	TGTGCCAGCAGTTCGGGACAGCACACAGATACGCAGTATTTT	CASSSGQHTDTQYF
-	-	TRBV7-8	TRBJ2-5	TGTGCCAGCAGCCCCACCCGGGGCAAGACCATGGAGACCCAGTACTTC	CASSPTRGKTMETQYF
-	TRBD2	TRBV5-8	TRBJ2-1	TGTGCCAGCAGCTTGATAGCGGGGTACAATGAGCAGTTCTTC	CASSLIAGYNEQFF
-	TRBD1	TRBV2	TRBJ1-1	TGTGCCAGCAGAGACAGGGGCCTCAACACTGAAGCTTTCTTT	CASRDRGLNTEAFF
-	-	TRBV5-1	TRBJ2-5	TGCGCCAGCAGCTCGCAACTAGAAATTCAAGAGACCCAGTACTTC	CASSSQLEIQETQYF
-	-	TRBV27	TRBJ2-5	TGTGCCAGCAGTTTTATAGGGAGTGGAGAGACCCAGTACTTC	CASSFIGSGETQYF
-	-	TRBV10-2	TRBJ2-7	TGCGCCAGCGGGGCCTACGAGCAGTACTTC	CASGAYEQYF
-	TRBD1	TRBV28	TRBJ2-7	TGTGCCAGCAACCGAAGGACAGGGCGCTTCTACGAGCAGTACTTC	CASNRRTGRFYEQYF
-	-	TRBV2	TRBJ1-3	TGTGCCATAGGAAAGACGGTACTCTCTGGAAACACCATATATTTT	CAIGKTVLSGNTIYF
-	-	TRBV2	TRBJ2-7	TGTGCCAGCAGTGAACATCAGGGGTCCTACGAGCAGTACTTC	CASSEHQGSYEQYF
-	-	TRBV7-9	TRBJ2-1	TGTGCCAGCAGCTTAGATGGTAGTAATGAGCAGTTCTTC	CASSLDGSNEQFF
-	-	TRBV9	TRBJ2-7	TGTGCCAGCAGCGGTCAGGGGAGGTCCTACGAGCAGTACTTC	CASSGQGRSYEQYF
-	-	TRBV19	TRBJ2-1	TGTGCCAGTAGTATAGGGGACTACAATGAGCAGTTCTTC	CASSIGDYNEQFF
-	-	TRBV12-5	TRBJ2-1	TGTGCTAGTGGACCCGGAACCTACTCCTACAATGAGCAGTTCTTC	CASGPGTYSYNEQFF
-	-	TRBV10-3	TRBJ2-7	TGTGCCATCAGTGAGGAGGGGAGCTACGAGCAGTACTTC	CAISEEGSYEQYF
once	TRBD1	TRBV13	TRBJ2-7	TGTGCCAGCAGCGCCGCCCTGGACAGGCGACCGTACGAGCAGTACTTC	CASSAALDRRPYEQYF
-	-	TRBV28	TRBJ1-1	TGTGCCAGCAGTTGGGGGTTGAACACTGAAGCTTTCTTT	CASSWGLNTEAFF
-	TRBD2	TRBV29-1	TRBJ2-7	TGCAGCGTTGCGGGACTAGCGGGAGGGCTGTACGAGCAGTACTTC	CSVAGLAGGLYEQYF
-	TRBD2	TRBV4-2	TRBJ2-7	TGTGCCAGCAGCGACGGTAGCGGGAGGGGCTACTCCTACGAGCAGTACTTC	CASSDGSGRGYSYEQYF
-	TRBD2	TRBV9	TRBJ2-1	TGTGCCAGCAGCGTAGGGGGTAGCGGGAGCACCTACAATGAGCAGTTCTTC	CASSVGGSGSTYNEQFF
-	-	TRBV6-1	TRBJ1-6	TGTGCCAGCAGTGAAGATCAGAATCCCCTTGAACCCCTCCACTTT	CASSEDQNPLEPLHF
-	TRBD1	TRBV30	TRBJ1-2	TGTGCCTGGTTACAGGGGGGTCATGGCTACACCTTC	CAWLQGGHGYTF